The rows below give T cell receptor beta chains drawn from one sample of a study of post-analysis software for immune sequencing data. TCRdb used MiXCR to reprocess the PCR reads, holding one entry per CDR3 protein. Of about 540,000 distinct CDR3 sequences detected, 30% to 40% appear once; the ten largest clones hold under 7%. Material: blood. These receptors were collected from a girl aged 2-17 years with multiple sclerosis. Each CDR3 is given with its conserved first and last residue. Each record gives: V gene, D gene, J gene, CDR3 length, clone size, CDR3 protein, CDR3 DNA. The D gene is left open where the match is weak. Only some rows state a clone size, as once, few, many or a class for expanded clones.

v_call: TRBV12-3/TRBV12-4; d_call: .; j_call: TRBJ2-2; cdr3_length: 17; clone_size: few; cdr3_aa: CASSFLGGELFTGELFF; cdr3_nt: TGTGCCAGCAGTTTTTTAGGGGGTGAGCTATTCACCGGGGAGCTGTTTTTT
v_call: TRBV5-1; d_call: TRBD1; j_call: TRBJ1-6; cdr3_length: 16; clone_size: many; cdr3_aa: CASSLDRGSYNSPLHF; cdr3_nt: TGCGCCAGCAGCTTGGACAGGGGCTCCTATAATTCACCCCTCCACTTT
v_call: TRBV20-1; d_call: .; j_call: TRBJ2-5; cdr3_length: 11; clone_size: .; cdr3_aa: CRARWQETQYF; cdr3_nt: TGCAGGGCTAGATGGCAAGAGACCCAGTACTTC
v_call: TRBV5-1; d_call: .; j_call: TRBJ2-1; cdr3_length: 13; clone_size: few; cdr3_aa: CASSSATRGEQFF; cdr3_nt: TGCGCCAGCAGCTCGGCGACTAGGGGTGAGCAGTTCTTC
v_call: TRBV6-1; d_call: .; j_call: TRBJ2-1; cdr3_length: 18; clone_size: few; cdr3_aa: CASSEARVFVRSYNEQFF; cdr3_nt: TGTGCCAGCAGTGAAGCTCGCGTCTTCGTCCGCTCCTACAATGAGCAGTTCTTC
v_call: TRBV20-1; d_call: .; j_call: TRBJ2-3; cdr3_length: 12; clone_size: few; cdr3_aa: CSARAGTDTQYF; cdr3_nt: TGCAGTGCCCGAGCGGGCACAGATACGCAGTATTTT
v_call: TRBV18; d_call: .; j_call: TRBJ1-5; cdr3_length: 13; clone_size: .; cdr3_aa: CASSPTSEQPQHF; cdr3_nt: TGTGCCAGCTCACCAACCTCTGAACAGCCCCAGCATTTT
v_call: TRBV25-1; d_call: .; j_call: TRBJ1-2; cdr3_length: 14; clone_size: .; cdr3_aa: CASSDPGANYGYTF; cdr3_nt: TGTGCCAGCAGTGATCCTGGGGCTAACTATGGCTACACCTTC
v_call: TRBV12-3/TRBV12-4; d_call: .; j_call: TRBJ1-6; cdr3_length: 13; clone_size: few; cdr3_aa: CASRLTENSPLHF; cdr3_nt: TGTGCCAGCAGGTTGACAGAAAATTCACCCCTCCACTTT
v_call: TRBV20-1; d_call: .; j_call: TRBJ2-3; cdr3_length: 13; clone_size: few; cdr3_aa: CSANRDRADTQYF; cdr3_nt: TGCAGTGCGAACCGGGACCGGGCAGATACGCAGTATTTT
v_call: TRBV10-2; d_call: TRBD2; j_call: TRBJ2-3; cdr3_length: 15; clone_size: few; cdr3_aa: CASRFTSGGADTQYF; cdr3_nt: TGCGCCAGCAGGTTTACTAGCGGGGGGGCTGATACGCAGTATTTT
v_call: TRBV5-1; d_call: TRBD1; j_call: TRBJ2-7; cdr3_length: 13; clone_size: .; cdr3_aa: CASSRDSVGEQYF; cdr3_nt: TGCGCCAGCAGCCGGGACAGCGTCGGCGAGCAGTACTTC
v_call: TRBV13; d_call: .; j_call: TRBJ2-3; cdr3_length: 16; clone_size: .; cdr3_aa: CASSPPWGDFTDTQYF; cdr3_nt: TGTGCCAGCAGCCCTCCATGGGGGGACTTCACAGATACGCAGTATTTT
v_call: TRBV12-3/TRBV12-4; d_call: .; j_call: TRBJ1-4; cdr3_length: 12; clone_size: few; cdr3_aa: CASSSLNEKLFF; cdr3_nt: TGTGCCAGCAGTTCTCTTAATGAAAAACTGTTTTTT
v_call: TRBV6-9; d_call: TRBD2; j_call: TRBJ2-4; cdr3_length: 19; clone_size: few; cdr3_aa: CASSPFLAGGPLAKNIQYF; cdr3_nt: TGTGCCAGCAGCCCCTTTTTGGCGGGGGGCCCTCTAGCCAAAAACATTCAGTACTTC
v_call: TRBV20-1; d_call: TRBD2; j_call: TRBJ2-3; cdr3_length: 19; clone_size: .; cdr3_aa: CSARAASGGQDRGTDTQYF; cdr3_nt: TGCAGTGCTAGAGCGGCTAGCGGGGGGCAGGACCGCGGCACAGATACGCAGTATTTT
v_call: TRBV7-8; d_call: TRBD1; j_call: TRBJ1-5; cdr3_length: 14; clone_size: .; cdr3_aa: CASSTQGNDQPQHF; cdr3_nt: TGTGCCAGCAGCACACAGGGGAACGACCAGCCCCAGCATTTT
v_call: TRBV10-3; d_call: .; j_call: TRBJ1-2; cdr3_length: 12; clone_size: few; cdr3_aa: CAISEKGSGYTF; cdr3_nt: TGTGCCATCAGTGAGAAGGGGTCGGGCTACACCTTC
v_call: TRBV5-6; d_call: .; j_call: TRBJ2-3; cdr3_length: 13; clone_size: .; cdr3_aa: CASMSVGTDTQYF; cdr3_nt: TGTGCCAGCATGTCTGTTGGCACAGATACGCAGTATTTT
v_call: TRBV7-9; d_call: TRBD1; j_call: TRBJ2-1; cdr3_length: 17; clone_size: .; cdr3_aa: CASSFLPTGTGRNEQFF; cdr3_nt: TGTGCCAGCAGTTTTCTCCCGACCGGGACAGGTCGCAATGAGCAGTTCTTC
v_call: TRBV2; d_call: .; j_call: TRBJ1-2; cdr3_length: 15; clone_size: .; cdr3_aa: CASRPPRRLNYGYTF; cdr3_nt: TGTGCCAGCAGACCCCCCCGGAGACTTAACTATGGCTACACCTTC
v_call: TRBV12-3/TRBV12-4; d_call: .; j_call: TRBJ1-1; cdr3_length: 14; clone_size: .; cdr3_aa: CASSRATGNTEAFF; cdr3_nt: TGTGCCAGCAGTAGGGCAACCGGGAACACTGAAGCTTTCTTT
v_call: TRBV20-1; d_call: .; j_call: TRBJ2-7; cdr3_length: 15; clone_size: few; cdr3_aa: CSARDGRDPRSEQYF; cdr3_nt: TGCAGTGCTAGAGATGGCCGAGACCCAAGGAGCGAGCAGTACTTC
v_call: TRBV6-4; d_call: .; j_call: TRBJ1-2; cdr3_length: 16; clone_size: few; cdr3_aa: CASSVGRTVSSGGYTF; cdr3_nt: TGTGCCAGCAGTGTTGGAAGGACAGTCAGCTCGGGTGGCTACACCTTC
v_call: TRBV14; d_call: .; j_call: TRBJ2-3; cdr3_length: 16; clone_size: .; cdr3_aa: CASSPNSGLGTDTQYF; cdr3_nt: TGTGCCAGCAGCCCTAATTCGGGATTGGGCACAGATACGCAGTATTTT
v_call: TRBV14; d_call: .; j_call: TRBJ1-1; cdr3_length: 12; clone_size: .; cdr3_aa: CASSFVGTEAFF; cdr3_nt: TGTGCCAGCAGCTTTGTCGGCACTGAAGCTTTCTTT
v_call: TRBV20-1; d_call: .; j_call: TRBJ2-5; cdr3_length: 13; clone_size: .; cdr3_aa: CSALRTPQETQYF; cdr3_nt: TGCAGTGCTCTCCGGACGCCCCAAGAGACCCAGTACTTC
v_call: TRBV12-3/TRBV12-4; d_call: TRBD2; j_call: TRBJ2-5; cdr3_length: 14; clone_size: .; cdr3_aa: CASSLLAGYGTQYF; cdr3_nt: TGTGCCAGCAGTTTACTAGCGGGGTATGGGACCCAGTACTTC
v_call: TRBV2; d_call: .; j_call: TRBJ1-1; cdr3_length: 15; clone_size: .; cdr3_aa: CASSSPTGIIAEAFF; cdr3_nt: TGTGCCAGTAGTTCCCCCACAGGGATAATCGCTGAAGCTTTCTTT
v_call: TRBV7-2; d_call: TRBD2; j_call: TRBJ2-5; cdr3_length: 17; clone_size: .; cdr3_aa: CASSLALSGVYQETQYF; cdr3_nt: TGTGCCAGCAGCTTAGCTCTTAGCGGGGTGTACCAAGAGACCCAGTACTTC